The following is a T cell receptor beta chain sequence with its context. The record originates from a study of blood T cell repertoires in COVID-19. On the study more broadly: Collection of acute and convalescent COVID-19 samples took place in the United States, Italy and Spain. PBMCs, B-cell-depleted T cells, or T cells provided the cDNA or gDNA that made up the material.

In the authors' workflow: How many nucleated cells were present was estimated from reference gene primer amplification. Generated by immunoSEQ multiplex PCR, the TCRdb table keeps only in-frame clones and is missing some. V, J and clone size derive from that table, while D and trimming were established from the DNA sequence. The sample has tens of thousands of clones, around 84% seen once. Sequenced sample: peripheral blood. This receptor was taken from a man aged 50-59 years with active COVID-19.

The CDR3, as DNA: TGTGCCAGCAGCCGCATTCGACGGACTATTACCTATGGCTACACCTTC. This encodes CASSRIRRTITYGYTF. The chain combines TRBV11-3 with TRBJ1-2; D not certain. This CDR3 spans 16 amino acids. The V end lost 5 bases, the J end lost 4 bases, and 20 bases lay between the germline ends. CDR1 is SGHNT, CDR2 YENEEA, per germline.